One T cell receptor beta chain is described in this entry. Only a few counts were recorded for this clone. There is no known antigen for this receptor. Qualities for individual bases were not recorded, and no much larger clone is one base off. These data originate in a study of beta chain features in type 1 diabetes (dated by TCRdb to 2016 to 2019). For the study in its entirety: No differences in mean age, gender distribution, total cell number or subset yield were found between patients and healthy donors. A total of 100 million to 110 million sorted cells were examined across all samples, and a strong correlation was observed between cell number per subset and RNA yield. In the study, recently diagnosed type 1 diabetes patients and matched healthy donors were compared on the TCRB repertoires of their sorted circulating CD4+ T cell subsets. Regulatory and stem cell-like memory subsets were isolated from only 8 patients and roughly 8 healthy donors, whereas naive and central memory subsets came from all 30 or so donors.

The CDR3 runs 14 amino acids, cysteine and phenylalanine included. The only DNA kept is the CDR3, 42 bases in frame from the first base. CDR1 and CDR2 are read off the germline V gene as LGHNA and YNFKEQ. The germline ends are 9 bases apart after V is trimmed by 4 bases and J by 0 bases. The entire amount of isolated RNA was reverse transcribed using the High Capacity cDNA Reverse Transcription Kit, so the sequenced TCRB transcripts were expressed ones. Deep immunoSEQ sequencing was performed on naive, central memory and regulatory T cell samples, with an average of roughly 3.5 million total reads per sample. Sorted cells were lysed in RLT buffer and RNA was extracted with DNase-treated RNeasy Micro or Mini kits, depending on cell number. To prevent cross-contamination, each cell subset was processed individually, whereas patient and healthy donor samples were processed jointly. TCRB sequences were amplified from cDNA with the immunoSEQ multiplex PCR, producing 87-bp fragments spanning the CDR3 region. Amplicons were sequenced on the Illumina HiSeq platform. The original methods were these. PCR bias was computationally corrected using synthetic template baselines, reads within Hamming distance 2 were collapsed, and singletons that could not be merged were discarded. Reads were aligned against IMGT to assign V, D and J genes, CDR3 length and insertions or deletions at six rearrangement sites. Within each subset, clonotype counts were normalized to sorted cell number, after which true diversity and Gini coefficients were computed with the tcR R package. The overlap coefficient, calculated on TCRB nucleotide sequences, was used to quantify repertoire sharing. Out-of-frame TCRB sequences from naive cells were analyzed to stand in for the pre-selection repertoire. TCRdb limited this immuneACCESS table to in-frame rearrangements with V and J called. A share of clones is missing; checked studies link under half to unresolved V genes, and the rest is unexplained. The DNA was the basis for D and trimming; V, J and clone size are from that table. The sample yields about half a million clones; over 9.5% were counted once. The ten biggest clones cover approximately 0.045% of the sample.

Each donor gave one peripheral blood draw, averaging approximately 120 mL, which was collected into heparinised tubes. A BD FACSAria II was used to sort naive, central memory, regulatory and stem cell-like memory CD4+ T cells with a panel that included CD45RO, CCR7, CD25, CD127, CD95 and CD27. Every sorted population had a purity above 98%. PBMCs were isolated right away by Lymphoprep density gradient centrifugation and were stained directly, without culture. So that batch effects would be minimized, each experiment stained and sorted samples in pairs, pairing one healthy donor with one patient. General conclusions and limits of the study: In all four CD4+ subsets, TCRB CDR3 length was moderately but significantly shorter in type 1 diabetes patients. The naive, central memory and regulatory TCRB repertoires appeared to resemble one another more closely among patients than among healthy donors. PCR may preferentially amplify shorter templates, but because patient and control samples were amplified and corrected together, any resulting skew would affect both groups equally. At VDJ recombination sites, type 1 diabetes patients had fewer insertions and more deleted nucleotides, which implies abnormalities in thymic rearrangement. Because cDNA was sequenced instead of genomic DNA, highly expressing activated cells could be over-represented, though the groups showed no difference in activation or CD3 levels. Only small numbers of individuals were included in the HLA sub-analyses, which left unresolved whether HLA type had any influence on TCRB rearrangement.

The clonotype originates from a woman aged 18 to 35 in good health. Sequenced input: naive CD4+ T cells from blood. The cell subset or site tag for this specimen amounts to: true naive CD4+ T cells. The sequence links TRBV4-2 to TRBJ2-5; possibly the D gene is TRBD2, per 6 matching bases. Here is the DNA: TGTGCCAGCAGCCCTAGGGACTACCAAGAGACCCAGTACTTC. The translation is CASSPRDYQETQYF.